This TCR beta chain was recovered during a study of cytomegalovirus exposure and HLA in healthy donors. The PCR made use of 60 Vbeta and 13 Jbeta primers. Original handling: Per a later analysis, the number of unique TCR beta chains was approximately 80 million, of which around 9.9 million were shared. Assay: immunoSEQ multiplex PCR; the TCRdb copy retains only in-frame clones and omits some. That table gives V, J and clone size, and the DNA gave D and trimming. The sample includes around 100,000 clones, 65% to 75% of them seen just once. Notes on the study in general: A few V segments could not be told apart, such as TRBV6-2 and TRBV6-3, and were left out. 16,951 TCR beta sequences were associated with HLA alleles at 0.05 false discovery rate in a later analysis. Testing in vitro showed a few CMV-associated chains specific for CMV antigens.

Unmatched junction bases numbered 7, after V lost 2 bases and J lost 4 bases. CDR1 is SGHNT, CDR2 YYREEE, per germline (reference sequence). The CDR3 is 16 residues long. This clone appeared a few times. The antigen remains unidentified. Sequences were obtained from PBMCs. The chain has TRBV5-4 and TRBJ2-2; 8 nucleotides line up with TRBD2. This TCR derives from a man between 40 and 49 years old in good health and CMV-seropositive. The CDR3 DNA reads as TGTGCCAGCAGCTTAGCGTCTAGCGGGTCCACCGGGGAGCTGTTTTTT. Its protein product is CASSLASSGSTGELFF.